One and the same sample provided the 29 T cell receptor beta chains below, sequenced in a study of T cells after yellow fever vaccination (dated by TCRdb to about 2019). The treatment or condition label here, explained by the study, means: live attenuated yellow fever vaccine strain. The library was built by means of 5' RACE. The sequencing machine was an Illumina HiSeq 2500. The public reads were reprocessed in TCRdb via fastp at Q25 and MiXCR, keeping in-frame beta chains. One record per CDR3 amino acid sequence lists the most common genes and DNA. Within this sample are 400,000 or so distinct CDR3 sequences, with 11% of them counted one time only. In total, the top ten clones hold around 19% of the sample. The sequencing used PBMCs, collected on the day of the first yellow fever vaccination. These receptors came from a man between 18 and 35 years old who received the YFV17D yellow fever vaccine.

The J gene is TRBJ2-2, the V gene TRBV2; 9 bases are shared with TRBD1. Losses at the gene ends were 2 bases for V and 6 bases for J; bases not matched to a gene: 4. From germline, CDR1 is SNHLY and CDR2 FYNNEI. This CDR3 has 15 amino acids. The CDR3 region has the DNA TGTGCCAGCAGTGAACGGGACAGGGCGGCCGGGGAGCTGTTTTTT. Residues: CASSERDRAAGELFF.

Notes on this clonotype: The conserved final phenylalanine or tryptophan is absent from the CDR3, which likely points to a read error. The CDR3 DNA is TGTGCCAGCAGCTTGCGGGACCGATCGTTCTACGAGCAGTACTAC. This codes for CASSLRDRSFYEQYY. This rearrangement joins TRBV5-5 to TRBJ2-7, with D possibly called TRBD1 or TRBD2 (5 bases each). CDR1 SGHKS and CDR2 YYEKEE come from the germline V gene (reference sequence). The V gene lost 1 base and the J gene lost 3 bases, with 14 bases spanning the gap. The CDR3 loop spans 15 amino acids.

The chain employs TRBV4-2 and TRBJ2-5; 11 bases match TRBD2. V lost 2 bases to trimming and J lost 1 base; unmatched junction nucleotides: 3. CDR3 length: 16 amino acids. CDR1 is LGHNA and CDR2 is YNFKEQ in the germline V gene. The CDR3 region has the DNA TGTGCCAGCAGCCAATCGACTAGCGGGGCCCAAGAGACCCAGTACTTC. It translates to CASSQSTSGAQETQYF.

The J gene is TRBJ2-5, the V gene TRBV4-3; TRBD2 is a possible D gene (5 bases). Trimming cost V 2 bases and J 5 bases, with 18 bases left between them. From germline, CDR1 is LGHNA and CDR2 YSLEER. The CDR3 runs to 16 residues. Written as DNA, the CDR3 is TGCGCCAGCAGCCAACCCCATCGGCGGGCACGGGAGACCCAGTACTTC. Translated: CASSQPHRRARETQYF.

The table lists this clonotype with a few counts. This chain uses TRBV15 with TRBJ2-3; no reliable D call. Germline CDR1 reads LNHNV; CDR2 reads YYDKDF (reference sequence). The CDR3 sequence is 17 residues long. V dropped 0 bases and J dropped 0 bases, with 13 bases sitting between them. The CDR3 loop reads CATSRDSLVNSTDTQYF. As DNA, the CDR3 is TGTGCCACCAGCAGAGATTCGTTGGTGAATAGCACAGATACGCAGTATTTT.

In its sample, this clonotype was seen a few times. This rearrangement joins TRBV29-1 to TRBJ2-5; 8 positions match TRBD2. Trimming removed 4 bases from V and 4 bases from J; junction bases left unmatched: 5. This CDR3 comprises 13 residues. Germline V gene lookup returns CDR1 SQVTM and CDR2 ANQGSEA. The CDR3 reads CSVAIAGPETQYF. CDR3 in DNA: TGCAGCGTTGCGATAGCGGGGCCAGAGACCCAGTACTTC.

V gene TRBV20-1 combines with J gene TRBJ2-1; TRBD2 aligns across 13 bases. The CDR3 consists of 15 residues. Trimming took 2 bases from V and 5 from J; bases not matched to a gene: 3. Germline CDR1 and CDR2: DFQATT and SNEGSKA (reference sequence). The CDR3 loop reads CSARQTSGGHNEQFF. The CDR3 nucleotides read TGCAGTGCTAGACAGACTAGCGGGGGGCACAATGAGCAGTTCTTC.

The sample holds a few counts of this clonotype. The rearrangement uses TRBV14 and TRBJ1-1; 12 bases agree with TRBD1. V dropped 4 bases and J dropped 4; count of bases not matched to a gene: 4. The CDR3 has 15 residues. CDR1 and CDR2 from the germline V gene are SGHDN and FVKESK. CDR3 amino acids: CASSPGTGGLTEAFF. The CDR3 bases are TGTGCCAGCAGCCCCGGGACAGGGGGCCTCACTGAAGCTTTCTTT.

This clonotype was seen ten or more times. The genes are TRBV28 and TRBJ2-5; a possible D gene is TRBD1 (5 bases). The CDR3 contains 14 residues. Trimming left V 8 bases short and J 0 bases short, with 13 bases between. Germline V gives CDR1 MDHEN, CDR2 SYDVKM. CDR3 sequence (DNA): TGTGCCAGCGGTATCCGGACATACCAAGAGACCCAGTACTTC. This codes for CASGIRTYQETQYF. Full variable domain (rest looked up from reference TRBV28 and TRBJ2-5): DVKVTQSSRYLVKRTGEKVFLECVQDMDHENMFWYRQDPGLGLRLIYFSYDVKMKEKGDIPEGYSVSREKKERFSLILESASTNQTSMYLCASGIRTYQETQYFGPGTRLLVL.

This clonotype was counted at least ten times. The CDR3 protein is CSARTRDNYGYTF. CDR3 nucleotides: TGCAGTGCTAGGACACGGGACAACTATGGCTACACCTTC. The chain combines TRBV20-1 with TRBJ1-2, with D possibly matching TRBD1 (5 bases). The V end lost 3 bases, the J end lost 2 bases, and 10 bases lay between the germline ends. Germline assignment: CDR1 DFQATT and CDR2 SNEGSKA (reference sequence). The CDR3 extends over 13 amino acids.

This clonotype was picked up a small number of times. The chain has TRBV12-3 or TRBV12-4 and TRBJ1-2; 9 bases line up with TRBD1. The CDR3 is 16 residues long. The V gene end was trimmed by 8 bases and the J gene end by 2 bases; junction bases not matched to a gene: 12. Here the CDR3 reads CASGDFWTGANYGYTF. CDR3 DNA sequence: TGTGCCAGCGGTGACTTTTGGACAGGGGCGAACTATGGCTACACCTTC.

This clonotype was observed a few times. The chain has TRBV3-1 and TRBJ1-6, with a possible D match to TRBD1 (6 bases). V lost 2 bases and J lost 7, with 12 bases in between. CDR3 length: 15 amino acids. Germline V gene lookup returns CDR1 LGHDT and CDR2 YNNKEL (reference sequence). Written as DNA, the CDR3 is TGTGCCAGCAGCCAAATGGGACACCAGAATTCACCCCTCCACTTT. It yields the protein CASSQMGHQNSPLHF.

This clonotype has ten or more counts. This chain links TRBV5-1 with TRBJ2-5, with D hard to call. From germline, CDR1 is SGHRS and CDR2 YFSETQ. Trimming shortened V by 3 bases and J by 5 bases, and 11 bases separated the two germline ends. The CDR3 has 13 residues. Here the CDR3 reads CASSSDSWETQYF. CDR3 bases: TGCGCCAGCAGCTCCGATAGTTGGGAGACCCAGTACTTC.

There are a few counts of this clonotype. The chain carries TRBV12-3 or TRBV12-4 and TRBJ2-5; 7 nucleotides agree with TRBD1. After removal of 4 bases from V and 4 bases from J, the junction contained 9 bases not matched to a gene. The CDR3 covers 15 residues. The CDR3 loop is CASSSMTGPGETQYF. The CDR3, as DNA: TGTGCCAGCAGTTCTATGACAGGGCCCGGAGAGACCCAGTACTTC.

The chain is built from TRBV27 and TRBJ2-1; D is uncertain. CDR3 length equals 11 residues. Germline CDR1 reads MNHEY; CDR2 reads SMNVEV (reference sequence). Deletions cut 6 bases from V and 7 bases from J, with 7 bases between. The CDR3 coding sequence is TGTGCCAGCAGCACGAGGAATGAGCAGTTCTTC. Amino acid sequence: CASSTRNEQFF.

This clonotype has only a few counts. The chain links TRBV12-3 or TRBV12-4 to TRBJ1-3; maybe TRBD1 (6 bases). CDR3 length: 12 amino acids. The ends were cut back, 10 bases at V and 7 bases at J, with 14 bases in the middle. CDR3 DNA: TGTGCCACTTCAGGGGTCTGGAACACCATATATTTT. Amino acids: CATSGVWNTIYF.

Details on this clonotype: The germline gene is not matched at one end of the junction; a read error may be the cause. The chain joins TRBV5-1 to TRBJ1-1; tentative D call: TRBD1 (5 bases). The length of the CDR3 is 13 residues. The germline V gene encodes CDR1 SGHRS and CDR2 YFSETQ. CDR3 coding DNA: TGCGCCAGCAGCTTGACAGGAAACACTGAAACTTTCTTT. This gives the protein CASSLTGNTETFF.

This clonotype was detected only a few times. The V call is TRBV7-9, the J call TRBJ2-3; 10 nucleotides agree with TRBD1. With 4 bases clipped from V and 6 bases from J, the junction kept 4 bases outside the gene matches. The CDR3 has 14 residues. In germline, CDR1 is SEHNR, CDR2 FQNEAQ (reference sequence). The CDR3 DNA follows: TGTGCCAGCAGCTACGGGACAGGGGCGGATACGCAGTATTTT. Its protein is CASSYGTGADTQYF.

The V and J genes are TRBV27 and TRBJ2-2; no firm D call. The V gene's germline CDR1 is MNHEY and CDR2 SMNVEV (reference sequence). V shed 3 bases and J shed 5 bases, with 13 bases lying between them. The CDR3 runs 15 residues. CDR3 DNA sequence: TGTGCCAGCAGTTTTTGGCCCTCGAGGACCGGGGAGCTGTTTTTT. Protein: CASSFWPSRTGELFF.

This clonotype was seen more than once but under ten times. DNA of the CDR3: TGTGCCAGCATGAGGACTAGCGGCGGGGCGGAGCAGTTCTTC. Its translation: CASMRTSGGAEQFF. The gene calls are TRBV27 and TRBJ2-1; TRBD2 aligns across 10 bases. CDR3 size: 14 residues. Germline-derived CDR1 and CDR2 are MNHEY and SMNVEV (reference sequence). After removal of 7 bases from V and 10 bases from J, the junction contained 10 bases not matched to a gene.

This rearrangement joins TRBV10-3 to TRBJ2-1, with TRBD2 identical over 9 bases. The CDR3 is made up of 15 amino acids. Germline V gene lookup returns CDR1 ENHRY and CDR2 SYGVKD. Trimming at V came to 0 bases and at J to 6 bases, leaving 3 bases not matched to a gene. The CDR3 loop reads CAISESETSGNEQFF. In nucleotides, the CDR3 is TGTGCCATCAGTGAGTCGGAGACTAGCGGCAATGAGCAGTTCTTC.

Only a few counts were recorded for this clonotype. The V call is TRBV12-3 or TRBV12-4, the J call TRBJ2-1, with D unresolved. This CDR3 region has 12 residues. V lost 7 bases and J lost 0, with 4 bases in between. The DNA of the CDR3 is TGTGCCAGCACCATCTCCTACAATGAGCAGTTCTTC. It yields the protein CASTISYNEQFF.

The chain couples TRBV2 to TRBJ2-1, with D possibly matching TRBD1 (6 bases). CDR1 and CDR2 (germline): SNHLY, FYNNEI. The CDR3 runs to 18 residues. Trimming stripped 5 bases from V and 1 base from J, with 21 bases between. CDR3: CASSSGAVSAPSYNEQFF. In nucleotides, the CDR3 is TGTGCCAGCAGTTCAGGGGCAGTGTCAGCGCCATCCTACAATGAGCAGTTCTTC.

The chain has TRBV7-8 and TRBJ2-5; TRBD2 aligns across 12 bases. This CDR3 comprises 16 residues. V lost 1 base, J lost 7 bases, and 7 bases stayed unmatched. Germline V gene lookup returns CDR1 SGHVS and CDR2 FQNEAQ. In nucleotides, the CDR3 is TGTGCCAGCAGCTTAGTGCTAGCGGGGGGGCCAGGGACCCAGTACTTC. Encoded protein: CASSLVLAGGPGTQYF.

This clonotype was observed a few times. The chain recombines TRBV9 with TRBJ2-2; unclear D gene. The CDR3 covers 15 residues. Looked up from germline, CDR1 is SGDLS and CDR2 is YYNGEE. Deletions cut 4 bases from V and 5 bases from J, with 15 bases between. The DNA for the CDR3 is TGTGCCAGCAGCCCATGGGCAGACCTTACCGGGGAGCTGTTTTTT. Residues: CASSPWADLTGELFF.

The table lists this clonotype with a few counts. This chain joins TRBV19 and TRBJ2-7, with TRBD1 matching 7 bases. V lost 3 bases and J lost 0; bases outside the gene matches: 8. The CDR3 totals 16 residues. Germline V gene data show CDR1 as LNHDA and CDR2 as SQIVND (reference sequence). CDR3 in DNA: TGTGCCAGTAGTATTGGCCCGGGACAGACCTCCTACGAGCAGTACTTC. Amino acids: CASSIGPGQTSYEQYF.

This clonotype occurred a few times. This chain links TRBV29-1 with TRBJ2-7, with D tentatively TRBD1 (6 bases). This CDR3 is 14 amino acids long. CDR1 SQVTM and CDR2 ANQGSEA come from the germline V gene. The V end was cut by 6 bases, the J end by 2 bases, with 17 bases between. CDR3 nucleotides: TGCAGCGTAGTTGCCAGGGGACCTACCTACGAGCAGTACTTC. It codes for CSVVARGPTYEQYF.

The V and J genes are TRBV6-6 and TRBJ2-3; D tentatively fits TRBD1 or TRBD2 (7 bases each). The V gene's germline CDR1 is MNHNY and CDR2 SVGAGI (reference sequence). V was pared by 9 bases and J by 4 bases, with 14 bases between. The CDR3 consists of 13 residues. Here the CDR3 reads CASQGGFADTQYF. CDR3 nucleotide sequence: TGTGCCAGTCAGGGGGGGTTTGCAGATACGCAGTATTTT.

The V gene is TRBV7-2, the J gene TRBJ1-2, with D uncertain. The germline V gene has CDR1 SGHTA and CDR2 FQGNSA. The CDR3 covers 13 residues. V lost 3 bases, J lost 3 bases, and 8 bases lay in between. The CDR3 DNA sequence: TGTGCCAGCAGCTTCACCCGAGACTATGGCTACACCTTC. Its translation is CASSFTRDYGYTF.